This T cell receptor (beta chain) was obtained from a study of T cell responses to AZD1222 COVID-19 vaccine. Assay used: immunoSEQ multiplex PCR; TCRdb lists only in-frame clones, some missing. The sample shows roughly 150,000 clones, roughly 93% of them seen only once. The germline V gene has CDR1 MNHEY and CDR2 SVGAGI. V lost 7 bases and J lost 0, with 15 bases in between. This CDR3 has 15 residues. In regard to this clone: Its antigen is unidentified.

Study-level results: The donor group comprised mostly white British people and more females; the analysis possibly underestimated clonal diversity.

The rearrangement joins TRBV6-5 to TRBJ1-1; unclear D gene. This specimen consisted of peripheral blood, obtained 28 days after the second AZD1222 dose. This clonotype originated in an adult who received the AZD1222 COVID-19 vaccine. Here the CDR3 reads CASTLSVNMNTEAFF. The CDR3 nucleotides read TGTGCCAGCACCCTTTCCGTAAACATGAACACTGAAGCTTTCTTT.